The rows below give T cell receptor beta chains drawn from one sample of a study of T cell repertoires in cytomegalovirus infection. MiXCR was run by TCRdb on the reads, yielding one entry per CDR3 protein. The sample records 350,000 to 550,000 distinct CDR3 sequences, 25% to 40% being singletons. Material: PBMCs. The receptors originated from a human donor in good health (CMV status not recorded). Some clones in this sample may be carry-over from other donors' samples. The CDR3 runs from the conserved cysteine through the conserved F or W. A D gene is named only where the DNA matches it firmly. A clone size is listed for some rows: how often the clone was seen (once, few, many), or a class if it is expanded.

TRBV13	TRBD2	once	TRBJ2-5	CASSSPSGRVGETQYF	TGTGCCAGCAGCTCCCCGTCTGGGAGGGTTGGAGAGACCCAGTACTTC
TRBV4-2	TRBD2	few	TRBJ2-3	CASSQDILAGVQNTDTQYF	TGTGCCAGCAGCCAAGATATTCTAGCGGGGGTTCAGAACACAGATACGCAGTATTTT
TRBV20-1	TRBD1	-	TRBJ2-1	CSARVGQGPSYNEQFF	TGCAGTGCTAGAGTAGGACAGGGGCCGTCCTACAATGAGCAGTTCTTC
TRBV14	TRBD2	few	TRBJ2-3	CASSQGPTFKRGNTDTQYF	TGTGCCAGCAGCCAAGGCCCCACCTTCAAGCGGGGAAACACAGATACGCAGTATTTT
TRBV5-5	TRBD2	-	TRBJ2-7	CASSPSGGALTYEQYF	TGTGCCAGCAGCCCCTCGGGGGGGGCGCTGACCTACGAGCAGTACTTC
TRBV6-1	-	few	TRBJ2-1	CASSEGLVGVGEEQFF	TGTGCCAGCAGTGAAGGGCTGGTTGGGGTAGGGGAGGAGCAGTTCTTC
TRBV6-5	TRBD1	few	TRBJ1-2	CASRLTPGQGAYGYTF	TGTGCCAGCAGACTAACCCCGGGACAGGGGGCGTATGGCTACACCTTC
TRBV25-1	-	-	TRBJ2-7	CASSAVGPSYVQYF	TGTGCCAGCAGTGCCGTAGGGCCCTCCTACGTGCAGTACTTC
TRBV7-2	-	few	TRBJ2-7	CASSLWGLGNEQYF	TGTGCCAGCAGCTTATGGGGCCTGGGTAACGAGCAGTACTTC
TRBV6-2/TRBV6-3	-	many	TRBJ2-7	CASSYATRPHEQYF	TGTGCCAGCAGTTACGCAACTCGACCGCACGAGCAGTACTTC
TRBV19	-	-	TRBJ2-1	CASSIVLRAVEGRRYNEQFF	TGTGCCAGTAGTATAGTTTTAAGGGCAGTAGAGGGCAGAAGGTACAATGAGCAGTTCTTC
TRBV7-2	-	few	TRBJ2-3	CASSSRNGDTQYF	TGTGCCAGCAGCTCCAGAAACGGTGATACGCAGTATTTT
TRBV6-1	TRBD1	-	TRBJ2-7	CASSSTNGQGKYEQYF	TGTGCCAGCAGTTCCACCAACGGACAGGGGAAGTACGAGCAGTACTTC
TRBV28	-	-	TRBJ2-7	CASSPRRAAWGEQYF	TGTGCCAGCAGTCCCCGAAGGGCGGCTTGGGGCGAGCAGTACTTC
TRBV7-2	-	-	TRBJ2-5	CSSSLSETQYF	TGTTCCAGCAGCCTATCGGAGACCCAGTACTTC
TRBV24-1	-	-	TRBJ1-6	CATSAGSKRCF	TGTGCCACCAGTGCGGGGTCAAAGCGTTGCTTT
TRBV20-1	-	-	TRBJ1-1	CSARVPDEAFF	TGCAGTGCTAGAGTCCCAGATGAAGCTTTCTTT
TRBV2	-	-	TRBJ2-7	CASSEVGNSYEQYF	TGTGCCAGCAGTGAAGTCGGTAACTCCTACGAGCAGTACTTC
TRBV13	TRBD1	-	TRBJ2-7	CASRLNSGGLGEQYF	TGTGCCAGCAGACTCAACTCAGGGGGCCTAGGCGAGCAGTACTTC
TRBV4-1	-	-	TRBJ2-7	CASSQEDVPAYEQYF	TGCGCCAGCAGCCAAGAGGACGTCCCTGCCTACGAGCAGTACTTC
TRBV18	-	-	TRBJ2-3	CASGRRDSYTDTQYF	TGTGCCAGCGGGCGCCGGGACTCCTACACAGATACGCAGTATTTT
TRBV27	-	-	TRBJ2-6	CASSFGTGANVLNF	-
TRBV6-5	-	-	TRBJ2-2	CASSYSRLTGELFF	TGTGCCAGCAGTTACTCCCGACTGACCGGGGAGCTGTTTTTT
TRBV4-1	TRBD2	few	TRBJ2-7	CASSQGLATPYEQYF	TGCGCCAGCAGCCAAGGACTAGCGACCCCCTACGAGCAGTACTTC
TRBV24-1	-	-	TRBJ2-4	CATSQDSDIQYF	TGTGCCACCAGCCAGGACTCTGACATTCAGTACTTC
TRBV6-6	TRBD2	few	TRBJ2-3	CASSKISGGSTDTQYF	TGTGCCAGCAGTAAAATCAGCGGGGGGAGCACAGATACGCAGTATTTT
TRBV6-2/TRBV6-3	-	-	TRBJ2-7	CASSHSKRVDEQYF	TGTGCCAGCAGTCACAGCAAACGGGTGGACGAGCAGTACTTC
TRBV14	-	-	TRBJ1-2	CASSQGDWGYTF	TGTGCCAGCAGCCAAGGGGATTGGGGCTACACCTTC
TRBV19	-	-	TRBJ1-6	CASSVIWTENSPLHF	TGTGCCAGTAGTGTCATCTGGACTGAGAATTCACCCCTCCACTTT
TRBV7-9	TRBD2	-	TRBJ2-1	CASSLTSGGSEQFF	TGTGCCAGCAGCCTAACTAGCGGGGGAAGTGAGCAGTTCTTC
TRBV6-5	-	-	TRBJ1-4	CASSLVGAGNEKLFF	TGTGCCAGCAGTTTAGTCGGGGCCGGAAATGAAAAACTGTTTTTT
TRBV7-8	-	many	TRBJ2-3	CASSFSIGTGTDTQYF	TGTGCCAGCAGCTTCTCCATAGGGACGGGCACAGATACGCAGTATTTT
TRBV11-2	TRBD2	few	TRBJ2-5	CASSLERGGRVLETQYF	TGTGCCAGCAGCTTAGAACGGGGGGGAAGAGTTCTGGAGACCCAGTACTTC
TRBV7-2	-	once	TRBJ2-3	CASSSPLNRVGHGADTQYF	TGTGCCAGCAGCTCCCCCTTGAATCGGGTGGGCCACGGCGCAGATACGCAGTATTTT
TRBV6-6	-	-	TRBJ2-1	CASSYSIEGFVVF	TGTGCCAGCAGTTACTCGATTGAGGGGTTTGTGGTCTTC
TRBV20-1	TRBD1	-	TRBJ2-5	CSARGYRRQGKETQYF	TGCAGTGCTAGAGGGTATCGCCGACAGGGGAAGGAGACCCAGTACTTC
TRBV18	-	once	TRBJ2-1	CASSPDNQDEQFF	TGTGCCAGCTCACCAGATAACCAGGATGAGCAGTTCTTC
TRBV5-6	TRBD1	-	TRBJ1-1	CASSKDRWVTEAFF	TGTGCCAGCAGCAAGGACAGGTGGGTGACTGAAGCTTTCTTT
TRBV6-2/TRBV6-3	-	-	TRBJ2-5	CASRRTGRQETQYF	TGTGCCAGCAGACGGACGGGACGCCAAGAGACCCAGTACTTC
TRBV9	-	-	TRBJ1-1	CASSVTGHTEAFF	TGTGCCAGCAGCGTCACCGGTCACACTGAAGCTTTCTTT
TRBV6-1	-	-	TRBJ2-7	CASRRDYEQYF	TGTGCCAGCCGCCGGGACTACGAGCAGTACTTC
TRBV7-2	TRBD2	many	TRBJ2-7	CASSSSSLGDSGLAREQYF	TGTGCCAGCAGCTCCTCGTCTTTGGGGGACTCGGGACTAGCGCGGGAGCAGTACTTC
TRBV28	-	few	TRBJ1-6	CASSLDDLPLHF	TGTGCCAGCAGTTTAGATGATTTGCCCCTCCACTTT
TRBV7-2	-	-	TRBJ2-5	CASSRVGIETQYF	TGTGCCAGCAGCCGTGTGGGTATTGAGACCCAGTACTTC
TRBV14	TRBD1	-	TRBJ1-4	CASSRDRVHATNEKLFF	TGTGCCAGCAGCCGGGACAGGGTCCATGCAACTAATGAAAAACTGTTTTTT
TRBV11-2	-	-	TRBJ2-5	CASSLDPREQETQYF	TGTGCCAGCAGCTTAGATCCTAGGGAACAAGAGACCCAGTACTTC
TRBV19	-	-	TRBJ2-1	CASSIIGNEQFF	TGTGCCAGTAGTATTATAGGGAATGAGCAGTTCTTC
TRBV7-2	-	-	TRBJ2-5	CASRKGLRETQYF	TGTGCCAGCAGGAAGGGGTTACGAGAGACCCAGTACTTC
TRBV7-8	TRBD1	few	TRBJ1-6	CASSLGTGPSPLHF	TGTGCCAGCAGCTTGGGGACAGGGCCCTCACCCCTCCACTTT
TRBV6-6	-	few	TRBJ1-6	CASSYTGHPTYNSPLHF	TGTGCCAGCAGTTACACCGGCCACCCAACCTACAATTCACCCCTCCACTTT
TRBV7-2	-	many	TRBJ2-3	CASSLDRGTDTQYF	TGTGCCAGCAGCTTAGACAGGGGCACAGATACGCAGTATTTT
TRBV20-1	-	-	TRBJ2-2	CSAPDRFHTGELFF	TGCAGTGCTCCCGACAGGTTCCATACCGGGGAGCTGTTTTTT
TRBV2	TRBD1	-	TRBJ1-4	CAARTGVEKLFF	TGTGCCGCCCGAACAGGGGTTGAAAAACTGTTTTTT
TRBV5-1	TRBD1	many	TRBJ1-2	CASSLGQGARYTF	TGCGCCAGCAGCTTAGGACAGGGGGCACGCTACACCTTC
TRBV5-6	-	-	TRBJ1-1	CASRLDSALGNTEAFF	TGTGCCAGCAGGTTGGACAGCGCCTTAGGGAACACTGAAGCTTTCTTT
TRBV28	-	-	TRBJ2-2	CASSRVPGDLFF	TGTGCCAGCAGTCGTGTCCCCGGGGATCTGTTTTTT
TRBV4-1	-	-	TRBJ1-2	CASSQEIGAGYTF	TGCGCCAGCAGCCAAGAAATTGGGGCTGGCTACACCTTC